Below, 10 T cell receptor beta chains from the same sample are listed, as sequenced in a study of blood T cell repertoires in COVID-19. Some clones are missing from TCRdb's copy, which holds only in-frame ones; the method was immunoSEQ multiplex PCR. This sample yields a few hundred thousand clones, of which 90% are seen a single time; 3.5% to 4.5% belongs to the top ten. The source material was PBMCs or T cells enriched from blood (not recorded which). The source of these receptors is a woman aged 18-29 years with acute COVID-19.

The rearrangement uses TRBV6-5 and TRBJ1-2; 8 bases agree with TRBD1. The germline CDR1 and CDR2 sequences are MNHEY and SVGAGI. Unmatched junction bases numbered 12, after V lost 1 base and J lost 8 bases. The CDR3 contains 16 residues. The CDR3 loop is CASSYFRGQDLEGYTF. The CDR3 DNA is TGTGCCAGCAGTTACTTTCGGGGACAGGACTTGGAAGGCTACACCTTC.

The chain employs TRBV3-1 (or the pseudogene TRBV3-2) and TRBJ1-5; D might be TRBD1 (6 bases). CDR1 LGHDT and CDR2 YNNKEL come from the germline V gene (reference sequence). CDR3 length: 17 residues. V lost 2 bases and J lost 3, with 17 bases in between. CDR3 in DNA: TGTGCCAGCAGCCAAAGTGAGGGGCAGGGGTTCAATCAGCCCCAGCATTTT. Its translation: CASSQSEGQGFNQPQHF.

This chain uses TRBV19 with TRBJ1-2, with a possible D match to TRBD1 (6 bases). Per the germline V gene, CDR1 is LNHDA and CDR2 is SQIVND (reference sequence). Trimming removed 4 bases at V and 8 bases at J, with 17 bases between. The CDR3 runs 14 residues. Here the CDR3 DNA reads TGTGCCAGTAGTAGGGAGACAGGCCGGACGGGCTACACCTTC. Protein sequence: CASSRETGRTGYTF.

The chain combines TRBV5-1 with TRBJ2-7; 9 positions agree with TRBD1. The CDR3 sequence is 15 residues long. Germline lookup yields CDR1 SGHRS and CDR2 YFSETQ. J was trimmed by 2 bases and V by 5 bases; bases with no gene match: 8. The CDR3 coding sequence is TGCGCCAGCAGAGATCCGGACAGGGGACCCTACGAGCAGTACTTC. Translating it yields CASRDPDRGPYEQYF.

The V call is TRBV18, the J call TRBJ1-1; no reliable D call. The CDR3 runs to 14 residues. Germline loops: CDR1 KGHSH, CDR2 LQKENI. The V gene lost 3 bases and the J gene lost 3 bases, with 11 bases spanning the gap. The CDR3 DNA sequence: TGTGCCAGCTCACCTAACCGGGATGACACTGAAGCTTTCTTT. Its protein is CASSPNRDDTEAFF. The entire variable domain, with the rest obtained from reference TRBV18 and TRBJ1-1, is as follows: NAGVMQNPRHLVRRRGQEARLRCSPMKGHSHVYWYRQLPEEGLKFMVYLQKENIIDESGMPKERFSAEFPKEGPSILRIQQVVRGDSAAYFCASSPNRDDTEAFFGQGTRLTVV.

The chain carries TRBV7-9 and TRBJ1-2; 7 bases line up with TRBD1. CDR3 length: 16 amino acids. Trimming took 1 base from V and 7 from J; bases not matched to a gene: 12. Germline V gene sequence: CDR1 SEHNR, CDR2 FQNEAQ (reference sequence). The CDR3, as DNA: TGTGCCAGCAGCTTAGATCCAGGACAGGCGCCGAGTGGCTACACCTTC. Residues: CASSLDPGQAPSGYTF.

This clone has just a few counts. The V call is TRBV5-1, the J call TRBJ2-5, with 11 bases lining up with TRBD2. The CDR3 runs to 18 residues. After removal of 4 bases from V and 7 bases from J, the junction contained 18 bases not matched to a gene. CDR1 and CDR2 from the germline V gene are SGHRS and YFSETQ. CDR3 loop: CASSLRPGVLAGEGTQYF. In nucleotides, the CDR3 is TGCGCCAGCAGCCTCCGGCCCGGAGTACTAGCGGGAGAGGGGACCCAGTACTTC.

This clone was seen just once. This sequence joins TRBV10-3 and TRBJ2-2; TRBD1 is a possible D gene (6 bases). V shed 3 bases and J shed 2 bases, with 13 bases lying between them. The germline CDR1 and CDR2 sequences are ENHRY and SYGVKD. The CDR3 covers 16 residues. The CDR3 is CAISETNRANTGELFF. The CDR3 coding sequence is TGTGCCATCAGTGAAACGAACAGGGCCAACACCGGGGAGCTGTTTTTT.

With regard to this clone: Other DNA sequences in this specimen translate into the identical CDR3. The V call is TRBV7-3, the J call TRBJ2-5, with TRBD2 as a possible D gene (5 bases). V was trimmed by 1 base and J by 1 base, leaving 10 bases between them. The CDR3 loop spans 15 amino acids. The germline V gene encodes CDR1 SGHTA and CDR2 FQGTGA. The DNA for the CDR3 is TGTGCCAGCAGCTTAAGTGCGGGTCCCCAAGAGACCCAGTACTTC. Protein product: CASSLSAGPQETQYF.

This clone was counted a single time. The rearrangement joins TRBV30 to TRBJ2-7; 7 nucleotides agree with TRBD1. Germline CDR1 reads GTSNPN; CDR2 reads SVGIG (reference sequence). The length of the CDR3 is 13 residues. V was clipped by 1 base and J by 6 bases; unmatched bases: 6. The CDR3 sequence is CAWSATGSGEQYF. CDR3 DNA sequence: TGTGCCTGGAGTGCGACAGGGTCCGGCGAGCAGTACTTC. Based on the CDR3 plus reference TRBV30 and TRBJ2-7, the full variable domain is SQTIHQWPATLVQPVGSPLSLECTVEGTSNPNLYWYRQAAGRGLQLLFYSVGIGQISSEVPQNLSASRPQDRQFILSSKKLLLSDSGFYLCAWSATGSGEQYFGPGTRLTVT.